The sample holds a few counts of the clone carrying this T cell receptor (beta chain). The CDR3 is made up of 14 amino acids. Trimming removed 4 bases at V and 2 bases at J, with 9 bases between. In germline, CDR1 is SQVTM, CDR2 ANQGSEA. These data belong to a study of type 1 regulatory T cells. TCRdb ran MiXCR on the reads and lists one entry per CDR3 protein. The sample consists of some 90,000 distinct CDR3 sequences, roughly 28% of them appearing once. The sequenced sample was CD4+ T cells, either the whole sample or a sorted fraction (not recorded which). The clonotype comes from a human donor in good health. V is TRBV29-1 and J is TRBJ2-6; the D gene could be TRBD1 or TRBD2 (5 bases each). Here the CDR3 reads CSVGMGAGANVLTF. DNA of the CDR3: TGCAGCGTTGGTATGGGGGCTGGGGCCAACGTCCTGACTTTC.